This TCR beta chain was found in a study of CD8+CD57+ T cells in acquired aplastic anemia. Whole-study context: Sorted CD4+ and CD8+ cell DNA averaged about 3.5 ug. Overall study results and limits: Fewer than 35 sequences, all CD8+ CDR3, were shared between patients and controls.

CDR1 and CDR2 from the germline V gene are MNHEY and SMNVEV (reference sequence). The CDR3 is 13 amino acids. Both TCR beta VDJ combination and CDR3 sequence profiling were carried out. Genomic DNA was the template for this profiling. Each CDR3 protein is one row after TCRdb ran MiXCR on the reads. The table lists some 410,000 distinct CDR3 sequences, about two thirds of them singletons. Comment on this clonotype: Its target is not known. The junction does not match germline at one end; this may be a read error.

This TCR derives from a human donor in good health, serving as a control. Sequenced material: sorted CD4+, CD8+, or CD8+CD57+ T cells (not recorded which) from PBMCs. The chain has TRBV27 and TRBJ1-2; 8 nucleotides line up with TRBD1. The CDR3 protein is CSSCDRGIYGYTF. Here the CDR3 DNA reads TGCAGCAGCTGCGACAGGGGTATCTATGGCTACACCTTC.